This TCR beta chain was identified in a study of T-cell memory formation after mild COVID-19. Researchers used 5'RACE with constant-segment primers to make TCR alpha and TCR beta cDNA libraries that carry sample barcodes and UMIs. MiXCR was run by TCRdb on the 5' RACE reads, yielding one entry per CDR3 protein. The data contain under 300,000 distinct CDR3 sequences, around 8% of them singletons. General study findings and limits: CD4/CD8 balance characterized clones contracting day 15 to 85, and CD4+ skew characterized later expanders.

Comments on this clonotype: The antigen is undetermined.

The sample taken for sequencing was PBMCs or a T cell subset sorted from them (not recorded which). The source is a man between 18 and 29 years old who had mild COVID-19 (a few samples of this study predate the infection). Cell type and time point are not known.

DNA of the CDR3: TGCAGTGCTAGACCCTCTAACTATGGCTACACCTTC. Residues: CSARPSNYGYTF. The J gene is TRBJ1-2, the V gene TRBV20-1; D is unclear. Trimming pared 2 bases from V and 0 bases from J, leaving 4 bases between. The CDR3 runs 12 residues. Germline values: CDR1 DFQATT, CDR2 SNEGSKA (reference sequence).